This T cell receptor beta chain was captured by sequencing in a study of OX40 agonist ivuxolimab in advanced cancers. General study results and limits: CD4+ and CD8+ blood T cells expanded clonally by week 6 at 0.1 to 3.0 mg/kg. Clonal expansion among partial responders at 0.1-3.0 mg/kg ranked near the lowest.

The method was immunoSEQ multiplex PCR; TCRdb's version includes in-frame clones alone and lacks a portion of them. This sample has under 100,000 clones, with roughly 90% found just once. A note on this clone: The antigen remains unidentified.

This TCR came from an adult with an advanced solid tumor such as melanoma, head and neck, liver or kidney cancer. Sequencing used CD4+ or CD8+ T cells sorted from blood, obtained in a trial of the OX40 agonist ivuxolimab.

CDR3 sequence: CSVEGGQGIGSNTEAFF. The CDR3 nucleotides read TGCAGCGTTGAAGGGGGACAGGGTATAGGGTCGAACACTGAAGCTTTCTTT. The chain joins TRBV29-1 to TRBJ1-1; the match to TRBD1 covers 9 bases. This CDR3 comprises 17 residues. CDR1 is SQVTM and CDR2 is ANQGSEA in the germline V gene. Germline trimming cut 1 base from V and 1 base from J; bases unmatched to any gene: 10.